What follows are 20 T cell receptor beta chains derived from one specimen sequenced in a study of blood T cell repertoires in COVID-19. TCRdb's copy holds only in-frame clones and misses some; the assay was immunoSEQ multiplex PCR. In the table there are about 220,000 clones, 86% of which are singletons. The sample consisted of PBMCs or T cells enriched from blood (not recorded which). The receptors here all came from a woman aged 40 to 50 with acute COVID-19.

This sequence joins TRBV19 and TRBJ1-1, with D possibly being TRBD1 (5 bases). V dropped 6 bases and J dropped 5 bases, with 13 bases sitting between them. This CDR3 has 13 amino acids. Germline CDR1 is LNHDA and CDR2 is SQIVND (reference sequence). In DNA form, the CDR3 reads TGTGCCAGTAGGGACGGGGGATTGACTGAAGCTTTCTTT. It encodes CASRDGGLTEAFF.

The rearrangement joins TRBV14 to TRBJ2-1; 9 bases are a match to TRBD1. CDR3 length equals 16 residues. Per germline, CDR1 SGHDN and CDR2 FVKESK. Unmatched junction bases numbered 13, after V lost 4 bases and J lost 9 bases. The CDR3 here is CASSPRPGQGGTEQFF. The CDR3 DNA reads TGTGCCAGCAGCCCGAGACCGGGACAGGGTGGTACTGAGCAGTTCTTC.

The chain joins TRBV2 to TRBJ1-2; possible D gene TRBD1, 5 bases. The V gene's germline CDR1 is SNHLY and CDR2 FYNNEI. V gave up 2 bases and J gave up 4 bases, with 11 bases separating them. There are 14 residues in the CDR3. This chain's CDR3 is CASSETRQIYGYTF. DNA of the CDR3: TGTGCCAGCAGTGAAACAAGACAGATCTATGGCTACACCTTC.

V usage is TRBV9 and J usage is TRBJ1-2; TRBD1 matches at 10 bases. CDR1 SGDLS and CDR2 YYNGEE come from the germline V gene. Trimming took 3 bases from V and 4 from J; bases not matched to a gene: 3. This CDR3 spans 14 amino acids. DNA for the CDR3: TGTGCCAGCAGCGCGGGACAGGGGAGCTATGGCTACACCTTC. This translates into CASSAGQGSYGYTF.

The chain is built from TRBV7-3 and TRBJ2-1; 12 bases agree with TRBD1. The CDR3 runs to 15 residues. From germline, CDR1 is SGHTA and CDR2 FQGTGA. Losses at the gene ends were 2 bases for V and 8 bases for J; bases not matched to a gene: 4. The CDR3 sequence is CASSLGTGGRDEQFF. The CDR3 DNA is TGTGCCAGCAGCTTAGGGACAGGGGGCAGAGATGAGCAGTTCTTC. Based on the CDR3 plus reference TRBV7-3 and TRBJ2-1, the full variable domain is GAGVSQTPSNKVTEKGKYVELRCDPISGHTALYWYRQSLGQGPEFLIYFQGTGAADDSGLPNDRFFAVRPEGSVSTLKIQRTERGDSAVYLCASSLGTGGRDEQFFGPGTRLTVL.

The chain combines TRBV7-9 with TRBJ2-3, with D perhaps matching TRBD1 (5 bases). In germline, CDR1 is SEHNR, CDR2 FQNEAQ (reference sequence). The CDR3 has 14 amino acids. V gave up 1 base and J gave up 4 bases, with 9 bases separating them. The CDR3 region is CASSLGRASDTQYF. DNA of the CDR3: TGTGCCAGCAGCTTAGGCAGGGCGTCAGATACGCAGTATTTT. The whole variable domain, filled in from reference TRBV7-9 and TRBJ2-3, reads DTGVSQNPRHKITKRGQNVTFRCDPISEHNRLYWYRQTLGQGPEFLTYFQNEAQLEKSRLLSDRFSAERPKGSFSTLEIQRTEQGDSAMYLCASSLGRASDTQYFGPGTRLTVL.

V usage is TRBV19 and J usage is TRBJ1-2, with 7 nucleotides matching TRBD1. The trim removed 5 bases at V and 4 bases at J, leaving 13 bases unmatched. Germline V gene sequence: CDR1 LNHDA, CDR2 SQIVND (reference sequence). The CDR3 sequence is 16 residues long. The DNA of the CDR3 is TGTGCCAGTAGTCGCCCGAGACAGGGATCCTTCTATGGCTACACCTTC. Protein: CASSRPRQGSFYGYTF.

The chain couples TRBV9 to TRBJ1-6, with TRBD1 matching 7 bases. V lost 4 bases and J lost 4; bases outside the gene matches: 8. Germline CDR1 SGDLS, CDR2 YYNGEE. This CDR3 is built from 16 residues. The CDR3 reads CASSPLTGRYNSPLHF. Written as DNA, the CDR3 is TGTGCCAGCAGCCCGCTGACAGGGAGATATAATTCACCCCTCCACTTT.

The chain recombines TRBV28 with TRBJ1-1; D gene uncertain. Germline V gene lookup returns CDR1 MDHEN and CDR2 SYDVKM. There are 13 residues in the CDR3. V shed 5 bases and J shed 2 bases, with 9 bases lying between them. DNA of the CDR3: TGTGCCAGCAGTCACCCGCGAAACACTGAAGCTTTCTTT. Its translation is CASSHPRNTEAFF.

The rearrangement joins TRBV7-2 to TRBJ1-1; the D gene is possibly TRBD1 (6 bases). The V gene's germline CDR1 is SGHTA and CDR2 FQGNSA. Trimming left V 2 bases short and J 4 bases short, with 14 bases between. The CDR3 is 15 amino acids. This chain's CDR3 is CASSLLTGKPTEAFF. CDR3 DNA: TGTGCCAGCAGCTTATTAACAGGGAAACCCACTGAAGCTTTCTTT.

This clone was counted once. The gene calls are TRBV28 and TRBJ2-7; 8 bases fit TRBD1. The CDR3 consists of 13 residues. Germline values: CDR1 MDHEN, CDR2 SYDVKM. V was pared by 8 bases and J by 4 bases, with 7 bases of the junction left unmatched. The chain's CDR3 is CASEWTGTYEQYF. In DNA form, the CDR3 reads TGTGCCAGCGAGTGGACAGGGACGTACGAGCAGTACTTC.

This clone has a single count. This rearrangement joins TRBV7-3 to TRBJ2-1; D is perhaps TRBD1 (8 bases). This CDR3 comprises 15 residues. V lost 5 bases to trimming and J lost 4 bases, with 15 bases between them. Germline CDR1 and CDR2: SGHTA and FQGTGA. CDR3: CASSPGGGGYNEQFF. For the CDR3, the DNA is TGTGCCAGCAGCCCAGGGGGCGGGGGTTACAATGAGCAGTTCTTC.

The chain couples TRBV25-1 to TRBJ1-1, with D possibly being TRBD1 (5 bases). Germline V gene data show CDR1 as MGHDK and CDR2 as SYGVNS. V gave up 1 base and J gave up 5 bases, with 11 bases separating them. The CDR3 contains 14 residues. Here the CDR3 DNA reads TGTGCCAGCAGTGAATTGGACACCGGAACTGAAGCTTTCTTT. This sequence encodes CASSELDTGTEAFF.

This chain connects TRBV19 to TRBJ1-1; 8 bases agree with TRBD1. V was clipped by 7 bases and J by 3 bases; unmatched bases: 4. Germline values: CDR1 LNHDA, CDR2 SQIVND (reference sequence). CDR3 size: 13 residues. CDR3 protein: CASTLDRDTEAFF. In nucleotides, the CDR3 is TGTGCCAGTACCTTGGACAGGGACACTGAAGCTTTCTTT.

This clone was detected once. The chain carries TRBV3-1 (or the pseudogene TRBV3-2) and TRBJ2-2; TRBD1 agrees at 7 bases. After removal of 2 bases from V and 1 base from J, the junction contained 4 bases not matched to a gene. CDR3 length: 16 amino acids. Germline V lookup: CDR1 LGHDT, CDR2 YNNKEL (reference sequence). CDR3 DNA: TGTGCCAGCAGCCAAACCGACAGGGTGAACACCGGGGAGCTGTTTTTT. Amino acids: CASSQTDRVNTGELFF.

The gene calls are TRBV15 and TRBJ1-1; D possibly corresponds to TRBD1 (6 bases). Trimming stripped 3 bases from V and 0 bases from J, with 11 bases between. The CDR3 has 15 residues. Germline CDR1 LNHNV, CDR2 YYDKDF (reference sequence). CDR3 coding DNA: TGTGCCACCAGCAGTGGACAGTCCATGAACACTGAAGCTTTCTTT. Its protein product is CATSSGQSMNTEAFF.

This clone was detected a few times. The CDR3 loop is CASSRQGRGPDNEQFF. The CDR3 coding sequence is TGCGCCAGCAGCCGCCAAGGAAGGGGGCCGGATAATGAGCAGTTCTTC. J is TRBJ2-1 and V is TRBV4-1; 7 positions agree with TRBD1. This CDR3 region has 16 residues. V shed 4 bases, J shed 7 bases, and the junction held 13 bases outside the gene matches. CDR1 MGHRA and CDR2 YSYEKL come from the germline V gene.

CDR3 region: CATSRERQSYGYTF. The CDR3 DNA reads as TGTGCCACCAGCAGAGAGAGACAGAGCTATGGCTACACCTTC. The rearrangement links TRBV15 to TRBJ1-2, with a weak D call TRBD1 (5 bases). CDR1 is LNHNV, CDR2 YYDKDF, per germline (reference sequence). Deletions cut 0 bases from V and 4 bases from J, with 9 bases between. The CDR3 is 14 amino acids.

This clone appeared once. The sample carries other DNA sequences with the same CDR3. For the CDR3, the DNA is TGTGCCAGCAGCCTGGGACTAGCGGGGGGCAATGAGCAGTTCTTC. Its translation is CASSLGLAGGNEQFF. The rearrangement links TRBV7-2 to TRBJ2-1; 15 bases fit TRBD2. V lost 5 bases and J lost 6; bases outside the gene matches: 2. The CDR3 consists of 15 residues. Germline-derived CDR1 and CDR2 are SGHTA and FQGNSA.

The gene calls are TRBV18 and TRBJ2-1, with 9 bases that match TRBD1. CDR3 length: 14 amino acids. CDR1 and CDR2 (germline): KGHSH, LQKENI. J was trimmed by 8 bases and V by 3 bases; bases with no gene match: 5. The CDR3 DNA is TGTGCCAGCTCACCCGGGACAGGGAAAGATGAGCAGTTCTTC. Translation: CASSPGTGKDEQFF.